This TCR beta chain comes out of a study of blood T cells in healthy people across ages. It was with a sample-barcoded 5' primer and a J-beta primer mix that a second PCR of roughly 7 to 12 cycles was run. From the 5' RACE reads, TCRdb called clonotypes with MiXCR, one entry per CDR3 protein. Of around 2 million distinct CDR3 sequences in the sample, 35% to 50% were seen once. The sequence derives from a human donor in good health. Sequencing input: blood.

The CDR3 region is CSAREYEAGFEEKLFF. The CDR3 nucleotides read TGCAGTGCTAGAGAATATGAGGCAGGGTTTGAAGAAAAACTGTTTTTT. The chain recombines TRBV20-1 with TRBJ1-4; D is perhaps TRBD1 (5 bases). Germline assignment: CDR1 DFQATT and CDR2 SNEGSKA (reference sequence). Trimming pared 0 bases from V and 8 bases from J, leaving 19 bases between. The CDR3 runs to 16 residues.